What follows are 12 T cell receptor beta chains derived from one specimen sequenced in a study of cytomegalovirus exposure and HLA in healthy donors (TCRdb year 2017). Library preparation was by the immunoSEQ multiplex PCR assay. For the multiplex PCR, a mixture combining 60 forward primers for TCR Vbeta segments and 13 reverse primers for TCR Jbeta segments was used. TCRdb took this table from immuneACCESS and kept in-frame rearrangements with V and J called. Such tables lack part of the clones; where checked against another copy, unresolved V genes explain under half of the gap, and the rest is unexplained. The sample table holds roughly 120,000 clones, of which 80% were seen once. The ten largest clonotypes hold approximately 0.22% of the sample. Sequencing input: PBMCs. Every receptor here comes from a man aged 45-65 years in good health and CMV-seronegative.

This rearrangement joins TRBV5-1 to TRBJ2-5, with a possible D match to TRBD2 (5 bases). CDR3 length: 14 residues. The ends were cut back, 0 bases at V and 4 bases at J, with 10 bases in the middle. Germline CDR1 is SGHRS and CDR2 is YFSETQ. The CDR3 nucleotides are TGCGCCAGCAGCTTGGACCGGGGTAGAGAGACCCAGTACTTC. This translates into CASSLDRGRETQYF.

J is TRBJ2-7 and V is TRBV9, with 8 bases aligning to TRBD1. The CDR3 loop spans 15 amino acids. Per the germline V gene, CDR1 is SGDLS and CDR2 is YYNGEE. Trimming at V came to 2 bases and at J to 4 bases, leaving 8 bases not matched to a gene. Written as DNA, the CDR3 is TGTGCCAGCAGCGTCTATCCGGACAGGGCTTACGAGCAGTACTTC. As protein: CASSVYPDRAYEQYF.

The rearrangement uses TRBV5-6 and TRBJ2-7; 7 bases match TRBD2. After removal of 0 bases from V and 3 bases from J, the junction contained 9 bases not matched to a gene. Germline-derived CDR1 and CDR2 are SGHDT and YYEEEE. The CDR3 is made up of 16 amino acids. This CDR3 reads CASSLDGGGEDYEQYF. The CDR3 DNA follows: TGTGCCAGCAGCTTGGATGGGGGAGGGGAAGACTACGAGCAGTACTTC.

The chain is built from TRBV5-4 and TRBJ1-2; TRBD1 agrees at 7 bases. Germline CDR1 reads SGHNT; CDR2 reads YYREEE (reference sequence). With V trimmed by 0 bases and J by 6 bases, 8 bases remained unmatched. The CDR3 totals 15 residues. The CDR3 region has the DNA TGTGCCAGCAGCTTGGAGGAGGGGGCGCCCAATGGCTACACCTTC. It is translated as CASSLEEGAPNGYTF. Based on the CDR3 plus reference TRBV5-4 and TRBJ1-2, the full variable domain is ETGVTQSPTHLIKTRGQQVTLRCSSQSGHNTVSWYQQALGQGPQFIFQYYREEENGRGNFPPRFSGLQFPNYSSELNVNALELDDSALYLCASSLEEGAPNGYTFGSGTRLTVV.

This chain joins TRBV30 and TRBJ2-5, with 8 bases aligning to TRBD1. TRBJ2-7 matches the DNA end more closely, so the J call is doubtful. The germline CDR1 and CDR2 sequences are GTSNPN and SVGIG (reference sequence). This CDR3 spans 12 amino acids. CDR3 residues: CAWAGGLYEQYF. In DNA form, the CDR3 reads TGTGCCTGGGCAGGGGGCTTATACGAGCAGTACTTC.

The genes are TRBV4-3 and TRBJ1-5; possible D gene TRBD1, 5 bases. This CDR3 is built from 15 residues. Trimming took 1 base from V and 5 from J, leaving 12 bases between them. Germline V gives CDR1 LGHNA, CDR2 YSLEER. This CDR3 is CASSQALAGDQPQHF. The CDR3 coding sequence is TGCGCCAGCAGCCAAGCTCTCGCGGGGGATCAGCCCCAGCATTTT.

The chain couples TRBV6-5 to TRBJ2-2, with TRBD2 matching over 7 bases. The V and J ends lost 2 bases and 4 bases, in that order; junction bases with no gene match: 7. The CDR3 consists of 16 residues. The germline V gene has CDR1 MNHEY and CDR2 SVGAGI. The CDR3 is CASSYRAGSSTGELFF. The CDR3 bases are TGTGCCAGCAGTTACCGAGCGGGGTCCTCCACCGGGGAGCTGTTTTTT.

This clone was counted once. The junction differs from germline at one of its ends, possibly a read error. The V gene is TRBV9, the J gene TRBJ2-1; D is perhaps TRBD1 or TRBD2 (5 bases each). Germline-derived CDR1 and CDR2 are SGDLS and YYNGEE. This CDR3 region has 15 residues. The CDR3 nucleotides read TGTTCCAGCAGCGGCCTAGACCCCCAGGGTCATGAGCAGTTCTTC. Translating gives CSSSGLDPQGHEQFF. Using reference TRBV9 and TRBJ2-1 for the parts outside the CDR3, the full variable domain is DSGVTQTPKHLITATGQRVTLRCSPRSGDLSVYWYQQSLDQGLQFLIQYYNGEERAKGNILERFSAQQFPDLHSELNLSSLELGDSALYFCSSSGLDPQGHEQFFGPGTRLTVL.

The rearrangement links TRBV29-1 to TRBJ1-2, with TRBD1 matching over 9 bases. Trimming removed 3 bases from V and 7 bases from J; junction bases left unmatched: 0. Germline loops: CDR1 SQVTM, CDR2 ANQGSEA. The CDR3 extends over 11 amino acids. CDR3 residues: CSVETGGGYTF. For the CDR3, the DNA is TGCAGCGTTGAGACAGGGGGTGGCTACACCTTC.

This clone was found once. This chain links TRBV9 with TRBJ1-1; 7 bases are shared with TRBD1. The junction had 8 bases not matched to a gene; V was cut back by 0 bases and J by 3 bases. The CDR3 has 16 amino acids. Germline V CDR1 and CDR2: SGDLS, YYNGEE. CDR3 DNA: TGTGCCAGCAGCGTAGGACACAGGGGCGTTGACACTGAAGCTTTCTTT. This encodes CASSVGHRGVDTEAFF.

This rearrangement joins TRBV19 to TRBJ1-1; TRBD1 agrees at 8 bases. Germline trimming cut 3 bases from V and 6 bases from J; bases unmatched to any gene: 9. Looked up from germline, CDR1 is LNHDA and CDR2 is SQIVND (reference sequence). This CDR3 comprises 15 residues. The DNA for the CDR3 is TGTGCCAGTAGTATTGATCAGGGGGCTGTCGCTGAAGCTTTCTTT. This codes for CASSIDQGAVAEAFF.

DNA for the CDR3: TGTGCCAGTAGCCCCGGACAGGGGGGCAATCAGCCCCAGCATTTT. It encodes CASSPGQGGNQPQHF. The chain uses TRBV19 and TRBJ1-5, with 10 bases that match TRBD1. The V gene's germline CDR1 is LNHDA and CDR2 SQIVND (reference sequence). With 6 bases clipped from V and 2 bases from J, the junction kept 4 bases outside the gene matches. This CDR3 is 15 amino acids long.